These T cell receptor beta chains were read from a single sample in a study of metastatic and nonmetastatic thyroid tumors. MiXCR reprocessed the PCR reads for TCRdb. The data contain over 7,000 clones, under 15% of them seen just once; the ten biggest clones take up around 5.7%. The source material was blood. All receptors derive from a female donor with papillary thyroid cancer or a benign thyroid nodule (not recorded which). Some clones in this sample may be carry-over from other donors' samples. Each CDR3 is given with its conserved first and last residue. A D gene is named only where the DNA matches it firmly. Only some rows state a clone size, as once, few, many or a class for expanded clones.

clone_size,d_call,v_call,j_call,cdr3_nt,cdr3_aa
NA,TRBD1,TRBV24-1,TRBJ1-1,TGTGCCACCAGTGATTCGCCAGCGGGACAGCTATTGAACACTGAAGCTTTCTTT,CATSDSPAGQLLNTEAFF
medium-sized,TRBD1,TRBV6-1,TRBJ1-2,TGTGCCAGCAGAAACCAGGACAGGGGGGGCTATGGCTACACCTTC,CASRNQDRGGYGYTF
many,TRBD2,TRBV7-2,TRBJ2-1,TGTGCCAGCAGCTTCGGCGGGGGGGCCATTGAGCAGTTCTTC,CASSFGGGAIEQFF
NA,TRBD2,TRBV7-2,TRBJ2-7,TGTGCCAGCAGCTTACTAGCGGGAGGTGCCCACGAGCAGTACTTC,CASSLLAGGAHEQYF
many,NA,TRBV6-2/TRBV6-3,TRBJ1-5,TGTGCCAGCAGTGAAGGGGGTGCGGAACAGCCCCAGCATTTT,CASSEGGAEQPQHF
medium-sized,TRBD1,TRBV6-5,TRBJ1-5,TGTGCCAGCAGTTACCCGACAGGGAGTAGATCGGGTCAGCCCCAGCATTTT,CASSYPTGSRSGQPQHF
medium-sized,NA,TRBV5-1,TRBJ1-3,TGCGCCAGCAGCTTGGCGGGGACCCTCGGGGACACCATATATTTT,CASSLAGTLGDTIYF
many,TRBD2,TRBV6-4,TRBJ2-1,TGTGCCAGCAGTGACGGGACTAGCGCTGACTACAATGAGCAGTTCTTC,CASSDGTSADYNEQFF
medium-sized,NA,TRBV2,TRBJ1-2,TGTGCCAGCAGTGAACAGGGGAATGGCTACACCTTC,CASSEQGNGYTF
medium-sized,NA,TRBV19,TRBJ2-1,TGTGCCAGTAGTCCGCCCTACAATGAGCAGTTCTTC,CASSPPYNEQFF
few,TRBD2,TRBV12-3/TRBV12-4,TRBJ2-5,TGTGCCAGCAGTGAGACTAGCGGGGGTCTGATGGAGACCCAGTACTTC,CASSETSGGLMETQYF
NA,NA,TRBV6-5,TRBJ2-5,TGTGCCAGCAGTTACTCCTGCATAGGAGAAACCCAGTACTTC,CASSYSCIGETQYF
many,TRBD1,TRBV3-1,TRBJ2-7,TGTGCCAGCAGCCAAAAAGACAGGGGAGGCTACGAGCAGTACTTC,CASSQKDRGGYEQYF
many,NA,TRBV9,TRBJ1-2,TGTGCCAGCAGCGCTTCCGTTGGCTACACCTTC,CASSASVGYTF
many,NA,TRBV20-1,TRBJ2-7,TGCAGTGCTAGAGACCCTGGGGAGGTCCACGAGCAGTACTTC,CSARDPGEVHEQYF
NA,NA,TRBV12-3/TRBV12-4,TRBJ1-1,TGTGCCAGCAGTTTCGGGGTTGGGAGGGCTTTCTTT,CASSFGVGRAFF
medium-sized,NA,TRBV19,TRBJ1-1,TGTGCCAGTAGAGGGGCGGTCGGGGAAGCTTTCTTT,CASRGAVGEAFF
few,NA,TRBV6-1,TRBJ2-5,TGTGCTAGCAGTGAAGCGATGCGGACCCAGTACTTC,CASSEAMRTQYF
medium-sized,TRBD1,TRBV13,TRBJ1-5,TGTGCCAGCAGTCAAGGGACAGACAATCAGCCCCAGCATTTT,CASSQGTDNQPQHF
medium-sized,NA,TRBV3-1,TRBJ2-7,TGTGCCAGCAGCCAGCGGGACTCCTACGAGCAGTACTTC,CASSQRDSYEQYF
NA,TRBD1,TRBV11-2,TRBJ2-3,TGTGCCAGCAGCTTATTATCAGGGGGTGGCACAGATACGCAGTATTTT,CASSLLSGGGTDTQYF
medium-sized,NA,TRBV19,TRBJ1-6,TGTGCCAGTAGTAAGGCGGATCAAATCCTTTCACCCCTCCACTTT,CASSKADQILSPLHF
NA,NA,TRBV6-1,TRBJ1-2,TGTGCCAGCAGTGAAGGTGTGGAAGCGTGGGGCTACACCTTC,CASSEGVEAWGYTF
many,NA,TRBV20-1,TRBJ1-1,TGCAGTGCCCTAACAGTTAGGAACACTGAAGCTTTCTTT,CSALTVRNTEAFF
many,NA,TRBV19,TRBJ1-1,TGTGCCAGTAGTCCTCTTTCCAGGGGAGGGGCTGAAGCTTTCTTT,CASSPLSRGGAEAFF
medium-sized,NA,TRBV7-2,TRBJ2-5,TGTGCCAGCAGCCCTCCAGGGACCCAGTACTTC,CASSPPGTQYF
many,TRBD1,TRBV6-1,TRBJ1-2,TGTGCCAGCAGACTCGACAGGGAATATGGCTACACCTTC,CASRLDREYGYTF
medium-sized,NA,TRBV19,TRBJ2-1,TGTGCCAGTAGTATCGACAGCCCCCTTAGCTCCTACAATGAGCAGTTCTTC,CASSIDSPLSSYNEQFF
many,TRBD2,TRBV5-5,TRBJ2-4,TGTGCCAGCAGTCCCGGACTAGCGGGAGTCGAAAACATTCAGTACTTC,CASSPGLAGVENIQYF
many,NA,TRBV20-1,TRBJ1-1,TGCAGTGCTAGAGATCAAGGGGGGCACACTGAAGCTTTCTTT,CSARDQGGHTEAFF
NA,TRBD2,TRBV30,TRBJ2-3,TGTGCCTGGAGTTATTCTTTCGACAGCCCGGGGGGGACAGATACGCAGTATTTT,CAWSYSFDSPGGTDTQYF
NA,TRBD1,TRBV6-1,TRBJ1-2,TGTGCCAGCAGCCAGGAATTCGGGACAGCCTATGGCTACACATTC,CASSQEFGTAYGYTF
NA,TRBD1,TRBV11-2,TRBJ1-6,TGTGCCAGCAGCTTAGGGGACAGGATCTCACCCCTCCACTTT,CASSLGDRISPLHF
medium-sized,TRBD2,TRBV10-3,TRBJ2-1,TGTGCCATCAGCGGGACTAGCGGCGCGAGCTCCTACAATGAGCAGTTCTTC,CAISGTSGASSYNEQFF
medium-sized,NA,TRBV19,TRBJ1-2,TGTGCCAGTAGTATAGAGGAAGGGCTTTATGGCTACACCTTC,CASSIEEGLYGYTF
many,NA,TRBV3-1,TRBJ1-1,TGTGCCAGCAGCCATCGGACAGTAAACACTGAAGCTTTCTTT,CASSHRTVNTEAFF
few,NA,TRBV28,TRBJ1-1,TGTGCCAGCACCTTTGGGCACATGAACACTGAAGCTTTCTTT,CASTFGHMNTEAFF
NA,TRBD1,TRBV20-1,TRBJ2-3,TGCAGTGCTAGAATAGGGGGCCCCGCAGATACACAGTATTTT,CSARIGGPADTQYF
many,NA,TRBV9,TRBJ2-7,TGTGCCAGCAGCAATGAACTTTTGGAGCGGGCGTCCTACGAGCAGTACTTC,CASSNELLERASYEQYF